This paragraph reports one TCR beta chain. Sequenced by immunoSEQ multiplex PCR; TCRdb stores in-frame clones only, minus some. The sample yields fewer than 250,000 clones, roughly 89% seen once. This record comes from a study of blood T cell repertoires in COVID-19. Study overall: COVID-19 samples from acute and convalescent phases originated in the United States, Italy and Spain.

The sample was PBMCs or T cells enriched from blood (not recorded which). This receptor was obtained from a middle-aged woman who had recovered from COVID-19.

CDR3 in amino acids: CAWGQGANTGELFF. CDR3 coding DNA: TGTGCCTGGGGACAGGGCGCGAACACCGGGGAGCTGTTTTTT. The chain uses TRBV30 and TRBJ2-2; 8 bases agree with TRBD1. CDR1 is GTSNPN, CDR2 SVGIG, per germline (reference sequence). The CDR3 has 14 amino acids. The J segment lost 0 bases and the V segment lost 5 bases, leaving 2 bases of the junction unmatched.